This T cell receptor beta chain was sequenced in a study of shared clonotypes between healthy human individuals. This clone was detected once. Its antigen is not identified. General study points: Depth of sequencing was expected to influence donor clonotype sharing. Enrolling few donors narrowed the genetic and exposure-history diversity that was represented. Compared with memory subsets, naive subsets generally had larger estimated richness.

CDR1 is WNHNN, CDR2 SYGVQD, per germline (reference sequence). Trimming cost V 2 bases and J 4 bases, with 5 bases left between them. This CDR3 has 12 amino acids. TCRdb keeps only in-frame clones here, not all; method: immunoSEQ multiplex PCR. The sample lists 150,000 to 200,000 clones; around 63% were seen once. The sequenced material came from memory CD4+ T cells sorted from blood. Documented subset: CD45RA-negative fraction. This chain uses TRBV10-1 with TRBJ2-5, with D perhaps matching TRBD2 (5 bases). The sequence came from a man aged 25 to 40 in good health. The CDR3 sequence is CASSEEGETQYF. The CDR3 bases are TGCGCCAGCAGTGAGGAGGGAGAGACCCAGTACTTC.